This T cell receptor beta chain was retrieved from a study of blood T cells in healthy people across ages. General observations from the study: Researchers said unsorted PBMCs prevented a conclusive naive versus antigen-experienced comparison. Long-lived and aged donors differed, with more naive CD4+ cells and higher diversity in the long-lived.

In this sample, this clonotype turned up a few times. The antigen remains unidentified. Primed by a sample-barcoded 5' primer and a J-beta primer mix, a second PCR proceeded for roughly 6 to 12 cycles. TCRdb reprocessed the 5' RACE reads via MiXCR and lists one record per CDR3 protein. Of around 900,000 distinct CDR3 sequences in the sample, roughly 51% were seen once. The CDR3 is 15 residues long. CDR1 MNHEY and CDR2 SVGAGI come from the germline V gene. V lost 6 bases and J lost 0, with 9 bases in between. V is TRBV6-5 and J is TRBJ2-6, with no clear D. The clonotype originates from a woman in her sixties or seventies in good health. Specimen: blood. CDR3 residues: CASSVSFSGANVLTF. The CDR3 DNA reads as TGTGCCAGCAGCGTCAGCTTCTCTGGGGCCAACGTCCTGACTTTC.